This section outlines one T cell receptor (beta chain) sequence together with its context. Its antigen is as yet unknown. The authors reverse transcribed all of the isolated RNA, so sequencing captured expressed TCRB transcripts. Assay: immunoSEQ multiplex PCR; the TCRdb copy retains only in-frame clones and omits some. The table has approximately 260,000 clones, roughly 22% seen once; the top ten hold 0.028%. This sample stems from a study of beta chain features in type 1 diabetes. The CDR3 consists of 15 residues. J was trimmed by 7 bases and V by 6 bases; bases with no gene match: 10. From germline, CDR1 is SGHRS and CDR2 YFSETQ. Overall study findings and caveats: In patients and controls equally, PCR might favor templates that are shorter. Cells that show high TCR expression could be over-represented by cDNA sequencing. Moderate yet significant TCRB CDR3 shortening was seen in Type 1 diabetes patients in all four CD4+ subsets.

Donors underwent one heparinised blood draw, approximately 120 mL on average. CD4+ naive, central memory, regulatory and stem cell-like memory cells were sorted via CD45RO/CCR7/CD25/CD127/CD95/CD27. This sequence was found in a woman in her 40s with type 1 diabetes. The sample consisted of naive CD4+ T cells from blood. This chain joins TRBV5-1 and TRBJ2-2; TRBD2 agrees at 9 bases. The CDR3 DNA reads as TGCGCCAGCATCCAGCTAGCGGGGTCCGTCGGGGAGCTGTTTTTT. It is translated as CASIQLAGSVGELFF.